These 11 T cell receptor beta chains came from one sample sequenced in a study of OX40 agonist ivuxolimab in advanced cancers. Using immunoSEQ multiplex PCR, the repertoire was profiled, and TCRdb retains in-frame clones only, with some absent. The repertoire holds 83,000 or so clones, with 70% to 90% as singletons. The material was CD4+ or CD8+ T cells sorted from blood, obtained in a trial of the OX40 agonist ivuxolimab. These TCRs come from an adult with an advanced solid tumor such as melanoma, head and neck, liver or kidney cancer.

The chain carries TRBV18 and TRBJ2-7; weak D call: TRBD1 (6 bases). Germline V gene lookup returns CDR1 KGHSH and CDR2 LQKENI. There are 15 residues in the CDR3. V shed 3 bases and J shed 6 bases, with 18 bases lying between them. For the CDR3, the DNA is TGTGCCAGCTCACCTCCAGGGGCCATCCCTCTCGAGCAGTACTTC. It specifies CASSPPGAIPLEQYF.

This clone is judged medium-sized. The chain links TRBV10-3 to TRBJ2-5; no definite D call. The CDR3 spans 14 residues. CDR1 ENHRY and CDR2 SYGVKD come from the germline V gene. CDR3 in DNA: TGTGCGGATCCCTGCGATCCCAGTAGGGAGACCCAGTACTTC. Translation gives CADPCDPSRETQYF.

This chain joins TRBV28 and TRBJ1-1; D not certain. V was cut by 6 bases and J by 1 base, with 9 bases left in between. The CDR3 sequence is 13 residues long. Germline V gives CDR1 MDHEN, CDR2 SYDVKM. The CDR3, as DNA: TGTGCCAGCAGAAAAACAGCGAACACTGAAGCTTTCTTT. This sequence encodes CASRKTANTEAFF.

The rearrangement joins TRBV5-6 to TRBJ1-1; no clear D gene. Trimming shortened V by 1 base and J by 8 bases, and 9 bases separated the two germline ends. Germline V CDR1 and CDR2: SGHDT, YYEEEE. This CDR3 has 12 residues. The CDR3: CASSLLSLEAFF. The CDR3 DNA is TGTGCCAGCAGCTTGCTTTCTCTCGAAGCTTTCTTT.

The V call is TRBV9, the J call TRBJ2-2, with 7 positions matching TRBD1. This CDR3 has 16 residues. Germline CDR1 is SGDLS and CDR2 is YYNGEE. With V trimmed by 3 bases and J by 2 bases, 7 bases remained unmatched. The DNA for the CDR3 is TGTGCCAGCAGCGCCGCGGACAGGACCAACACCGGGGAGCTGTTTTTT. Protein product: CASSAADRTNTGELFF.

V gene TRBV10-3 combines with J gene TRBJ1-5, with D possibly TRBD1 on 6 matching bases. This CDR3 is built from 16 residues. Looked up from germline, CDR1 is ENHRY and CDR2 is SYGVKD. The germline V and J ends were trimmed by 2 bases and 2 bases, with 13 bases remaining between them. For the CDR3, the DNA is TGTGCCATCAGTGAGGCGGGGGGCGTAGGCAATCAGCCCCAGCATTTT. Protein sequence: CAISEAGGVGNQPQHF.

In DNA, the CDR3 is TGCGCCAGCAGCCCTTCGACTCACAATGAGCAGTTCTTC. This encodes CASSPSTHNEQFF. The chain recombines TRBV5-1 with TRBJ2-1; D is ambiguous. This CDR3 has 13 residues. V dropped 4 bases and J dropped 5 bases, with 10 bases sitting between them. Germline CDR1 is SGHRS and CDR2 is YFSETQ.

V usage is TRBV2 and J usage is TRBJ1-6; 7 bases line up with TRBD1. V shed 6 bases, J shed 9 bases, and the junction held 5 bases outside the gene matches. In germline, CDR1 is SNHLY, CDR2 FYNNEI. This CDR3 spans 13 amino acids. The DNA of the CDR3 is TGTGCCAGCAGGGGGACAGTGAGTTCACCCCTCCACTTT. The encoded protein is CASRGTVSSPLHF.

The chain couples TRBV7-2 to TRBJ1-3, with D perhaps TRBD1 (5 bases). In germline, CDR1 is SGHTA, CDR2 FQGNSA. The CDR3 sequence is 16 residues long. Trimming stripped 7 bases from V and 4 bases from J, with 20 bases between. The CDR3 loop reads CASTNPRQGIGNTIYF. In DNA form, the CDR3 reads TGTGCCAGCACCAACCCCCGGCAGGGAATAGGAAACACCATATATTTT.

The chain carries TRBV20-1 and TRBJ1-6; D unresolved. Germline CDR1 and CDR2: DFQATT and SNEGSKA (reference sequence). This CDR3 has 11 residues. V lost 5 bases and J lost 9, with 8 bases in between. CDR3 loop: CSARLGSPLHF. The CDR3 bases are TGCAGTGCTCGACTGGGTTCACCCCTCCACTTT.

The chain carries TRBV7-2 and TRBJ2-5, with unresolved D. Trimming shortened V by 1 base and J by 3 bases, and 18 bases separated the two germline ends. Germline V CDR1 and CDR2: SGHTA, FQGNSA. The CDR3 is 17 residues long. The CDR3 spells CASSLDPGRRSKETQYF. CDR3 DNA sequence: TGTGCCAGCAGCTTAGACCCGGGCAGGCGAAGTAAAGAGACCCAGTACTTC.